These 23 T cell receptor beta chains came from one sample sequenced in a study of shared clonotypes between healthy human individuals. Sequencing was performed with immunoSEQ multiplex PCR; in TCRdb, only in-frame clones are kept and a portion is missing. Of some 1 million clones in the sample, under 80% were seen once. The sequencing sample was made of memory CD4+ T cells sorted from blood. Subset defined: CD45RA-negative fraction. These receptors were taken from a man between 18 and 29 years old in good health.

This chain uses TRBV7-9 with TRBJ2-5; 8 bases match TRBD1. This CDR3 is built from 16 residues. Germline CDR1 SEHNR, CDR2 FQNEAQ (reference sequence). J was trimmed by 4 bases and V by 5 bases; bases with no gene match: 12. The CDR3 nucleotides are TGTGCCAGCAGCCCACGGACAGGGCCTCGGGGAGAGACCCAGTACTTC. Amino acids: CASSPRTGPRGETQYF. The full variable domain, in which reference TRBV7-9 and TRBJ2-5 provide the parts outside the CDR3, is DTGVSQNPRHKITKRGQNVTFRCDPISEHNRLYWYRQTLGQGPEFLTYFQNEAQLEKSRLLSDRFSAERPKGSFSTLEIQRTEQGDSAMYLCASSPRTGPRGETQYFGPGTRLLVL.

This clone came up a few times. CDR3 bases: TGCAGCGGCTCTATGGTTGCGGGGGGGCACGGTGAGCAGTTCTTC. It codes for CSGSMVAGGHGEQFF. V is TRBV29-1 and J is TRBJ2-1, with 9 bases aligning to TRBD2. V dropped 7 bases and J dropped 9; count of bases not matched to a gene: 16. Germline V gene lookup returns CDR1 SQVTM and CDR2 ANQGSEA. This CDR3 has 15 residues.

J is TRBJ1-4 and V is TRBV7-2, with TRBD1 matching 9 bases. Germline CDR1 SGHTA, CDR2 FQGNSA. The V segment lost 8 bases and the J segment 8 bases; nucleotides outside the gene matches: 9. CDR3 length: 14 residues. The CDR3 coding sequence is TGTGCCAGCGGAATGGACAGGGGAGGGGAAAAACTGTTTTTT. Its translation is CASGMDRGGEKLFF.

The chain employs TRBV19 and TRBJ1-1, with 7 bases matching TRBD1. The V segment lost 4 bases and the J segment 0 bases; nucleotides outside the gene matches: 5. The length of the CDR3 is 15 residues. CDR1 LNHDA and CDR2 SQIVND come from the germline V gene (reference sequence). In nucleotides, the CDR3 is TGTGCCAGTAGTACCGCCGGGACAGTGAACACTGAAGCTTTCTTT. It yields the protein CASSTAGTVNTEAFF.

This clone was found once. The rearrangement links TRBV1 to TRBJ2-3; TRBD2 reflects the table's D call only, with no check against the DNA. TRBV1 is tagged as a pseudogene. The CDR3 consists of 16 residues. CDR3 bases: TGCACCAGCAGCCGAGAGACTAGCGGGGTTACAGATACGCAGTATTTT. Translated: CTSSRETSGVTDTQYF.

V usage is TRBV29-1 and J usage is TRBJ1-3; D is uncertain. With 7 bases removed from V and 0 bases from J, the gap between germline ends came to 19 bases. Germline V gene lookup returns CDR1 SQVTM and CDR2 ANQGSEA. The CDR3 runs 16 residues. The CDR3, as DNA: TGCAGCGCATCACTAACCTGGGGATACTCTGGAAACACCATATATTTT. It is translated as CSASLTWGYSGNTIYF.

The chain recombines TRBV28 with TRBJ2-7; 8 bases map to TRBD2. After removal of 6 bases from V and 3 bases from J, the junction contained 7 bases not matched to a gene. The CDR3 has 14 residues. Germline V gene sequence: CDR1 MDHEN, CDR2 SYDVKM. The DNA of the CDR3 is TGTGCCAGCAGCTCCCCGGGACTAGGCTACGAGCAGTACTTC. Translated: CASSSPGLGYEQYF.

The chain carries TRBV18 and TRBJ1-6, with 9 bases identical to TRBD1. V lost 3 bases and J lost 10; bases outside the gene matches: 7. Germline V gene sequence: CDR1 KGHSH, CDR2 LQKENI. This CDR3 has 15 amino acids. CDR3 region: CASSPLDRGQSPLHF. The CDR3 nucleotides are TGTGCCAGCTCACCTCTGGACAGGGGACAATCACCCCTCCACTTT. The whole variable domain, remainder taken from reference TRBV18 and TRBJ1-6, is NAGVMQNPRHLVRRRGQEARLRCSPMKGHSHVYWYRQLPEEGLKFMVYLQKENIIDESGMPKERFSAEFPKEGPSILRIQQVVRGDSAAYFCASSPLDRGQSPLHFGNGTRLTVT.

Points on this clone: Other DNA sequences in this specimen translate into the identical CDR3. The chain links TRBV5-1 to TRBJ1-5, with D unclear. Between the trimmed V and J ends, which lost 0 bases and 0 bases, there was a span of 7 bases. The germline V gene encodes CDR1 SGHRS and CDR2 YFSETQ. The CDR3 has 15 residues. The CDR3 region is CASSLAGLSNQPQHF. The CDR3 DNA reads TGCGCCAGCAGCTTGGCGGGTCTTAGCAATCAGCCCCAGCATTTT. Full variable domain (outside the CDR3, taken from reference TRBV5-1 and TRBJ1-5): KAGVTQTPRYLIKTRGQQVTLSCSPISGHRSVSWYQQTPGQGLQFLFEYFSETQRNKGNFPGRFSGRQFSNSRSEMNVSTLELGDSALYLCASSLAGLSNQPQHFGDGTRLSIL.

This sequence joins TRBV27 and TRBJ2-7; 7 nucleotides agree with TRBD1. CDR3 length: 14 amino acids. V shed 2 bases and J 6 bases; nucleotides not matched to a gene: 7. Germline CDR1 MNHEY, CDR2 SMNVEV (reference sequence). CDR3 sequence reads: CASSLVRGTGEQYF. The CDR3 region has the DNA TGTGCCAGCAGTTTAGTCAGGGGGACGGGCGAGCAGTACTTC.

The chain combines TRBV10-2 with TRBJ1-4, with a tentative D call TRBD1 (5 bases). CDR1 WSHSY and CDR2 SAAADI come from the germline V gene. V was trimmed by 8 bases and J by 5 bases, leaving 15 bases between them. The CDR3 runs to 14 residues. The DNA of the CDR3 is TGCGCCAGCTCTCGCAGTGGGGGGAATGAAAAACTGTTTTTT. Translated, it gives CASSRSGGNEKLFF.

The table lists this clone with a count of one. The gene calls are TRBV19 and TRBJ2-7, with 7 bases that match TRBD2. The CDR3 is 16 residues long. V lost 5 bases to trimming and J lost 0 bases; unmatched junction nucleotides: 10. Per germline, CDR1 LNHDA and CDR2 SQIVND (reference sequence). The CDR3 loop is CASSLRGLSSSYEQYF. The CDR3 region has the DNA TGTGCCAGTAGTCTAAGGGGACTATCGAGCTCCTACGAGCAGTACTTC. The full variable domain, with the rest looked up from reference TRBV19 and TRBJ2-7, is DGGITQSPKYLFRKEGQNVTLSCEQNLNHDAMYWYRQDPGQGLRLIYYSQIVNDFQKGDIAEGYSVSREKKESFPLTVTSAQKNPTAFYLCASSLRGLSSSYEQYFGPGTRLTVT.

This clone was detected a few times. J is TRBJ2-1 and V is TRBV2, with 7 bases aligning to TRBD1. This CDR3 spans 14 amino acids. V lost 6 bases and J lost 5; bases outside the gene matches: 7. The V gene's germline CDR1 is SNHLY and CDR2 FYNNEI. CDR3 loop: CASRGDSLDNEQFF. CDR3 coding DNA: TGTGCCAGCAGAGGGGACAGTTTAGACAATGAGCAGTTCTTC. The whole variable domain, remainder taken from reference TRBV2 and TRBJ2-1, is EPEVTQTPSHQVTQMGQEVILRCVPISNHLYFYWYRQILGQKVEFLVSFYNNEISEKSEIFDDQFSVERPDGSNFTLKIRSTKLEDSAMYFCASRGDSLDNEQFFGPGTRLTVL.

The chain's CDR3 is CASSQVIGREGNTEAFF. The CDR3 DNA reads as TGCGCCAGCAGCCAAGTAATAGGCAGGGAAGGGAACACTGAAGCTTTCTTT. The J gene is TRBJ1-1, the V gene TRBV4-3, with D perhaps matching TRBD1 (5 bases). Trimming took 1 base from V and 1 from J, leaving 16 bases between them. The germline CDR1 and CDR2 sequences are LGHNA and YSLEER. The CDR3 covers 17 residues.

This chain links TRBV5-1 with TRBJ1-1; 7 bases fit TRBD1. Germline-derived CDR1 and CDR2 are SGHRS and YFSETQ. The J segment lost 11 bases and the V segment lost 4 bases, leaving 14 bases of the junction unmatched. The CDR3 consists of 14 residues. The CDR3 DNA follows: TGCGCCAGCAGCGTACAGGGGAAAGAGTCGGTGGCTTTCTTT. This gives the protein CASSVQGKESVAFF.

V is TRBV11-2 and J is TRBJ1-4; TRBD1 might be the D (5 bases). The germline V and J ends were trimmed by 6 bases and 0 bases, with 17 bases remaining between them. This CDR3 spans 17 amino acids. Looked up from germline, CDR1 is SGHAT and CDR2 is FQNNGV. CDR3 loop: CASSFLGGSATNEKLFF. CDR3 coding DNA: TGTGCCAGCAGTTTCCTTGGGGGGAGTGCAACTAATGAAAAACTGTTTTTT. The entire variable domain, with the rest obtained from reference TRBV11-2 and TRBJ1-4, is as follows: EAGVAQSPRYKIIEKRQSVAFWCNPISGHATLYWYQQILGQGPKLLIQFQNNGVVDDSQLPKDRFSAERLKGVDSTLKIQPAKLEDSAVYLCASSFLGGSATNEKLFFGSGTQLSVL.

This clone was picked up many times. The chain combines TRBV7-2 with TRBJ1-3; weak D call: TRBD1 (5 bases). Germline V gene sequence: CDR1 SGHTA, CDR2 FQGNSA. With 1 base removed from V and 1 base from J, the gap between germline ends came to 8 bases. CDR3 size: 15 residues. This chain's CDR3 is CASSLDPGSGNTIYF. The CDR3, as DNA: TGTGCCAGCAGCTTAGATCCAGGGTCTGGAAACACCATATATTTT.

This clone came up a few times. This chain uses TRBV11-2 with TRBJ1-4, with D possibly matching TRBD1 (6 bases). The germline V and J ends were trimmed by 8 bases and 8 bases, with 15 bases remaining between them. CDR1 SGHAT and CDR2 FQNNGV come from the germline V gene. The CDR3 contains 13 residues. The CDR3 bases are TGTGCCAGCTCAGGACAGTGGAAAGAAAAACTGTTTTTT. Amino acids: CASSGQWKEKLFF. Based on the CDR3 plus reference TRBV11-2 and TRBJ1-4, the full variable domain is EAGVAQSPRYKIIEKRQSVAFWCNPISGHATLYWYQQILGQGPKLLIQFQNNGVVDDSQLPKDRFSAERLKGVDSTLKIQPAKLEDSAVYLCASSGQWKEKLFFGSGTQLSVL.

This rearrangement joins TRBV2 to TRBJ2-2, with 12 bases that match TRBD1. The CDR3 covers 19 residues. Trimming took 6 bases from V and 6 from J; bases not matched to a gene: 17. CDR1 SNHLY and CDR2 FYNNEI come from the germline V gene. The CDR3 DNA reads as TGTGCCAGCAGCGACCTCCGGGACAGGGGGCGCGGATTATCCGGGGAGCTGTTTTTT. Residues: CASSDLRDRGRGLSGELFF.

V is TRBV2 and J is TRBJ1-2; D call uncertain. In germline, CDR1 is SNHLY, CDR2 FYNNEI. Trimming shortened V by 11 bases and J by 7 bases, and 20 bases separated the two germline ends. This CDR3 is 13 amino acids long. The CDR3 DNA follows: TGTGCCGCAAGTGGTCGGGATCGAAGTGGCTACACCTTC. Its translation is CAASGRDRSGYTF.

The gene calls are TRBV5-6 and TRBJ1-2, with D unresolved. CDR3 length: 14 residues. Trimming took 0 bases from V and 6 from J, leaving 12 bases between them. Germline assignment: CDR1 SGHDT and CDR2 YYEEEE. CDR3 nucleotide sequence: TGTGCCAGCAGCTTGGATCAGCGTGGGGATGGCTACACCTTC. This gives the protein CASSLDQRGDGYTF.

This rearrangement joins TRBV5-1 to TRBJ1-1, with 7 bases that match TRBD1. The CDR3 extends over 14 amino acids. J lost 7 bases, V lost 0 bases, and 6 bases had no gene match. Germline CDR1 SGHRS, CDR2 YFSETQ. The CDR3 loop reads CASSLEGGSDEAFF. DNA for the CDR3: TGCGCCAGCAGCTTGGAAGGGGGCTCTGATGAAGCTTTCTTT.

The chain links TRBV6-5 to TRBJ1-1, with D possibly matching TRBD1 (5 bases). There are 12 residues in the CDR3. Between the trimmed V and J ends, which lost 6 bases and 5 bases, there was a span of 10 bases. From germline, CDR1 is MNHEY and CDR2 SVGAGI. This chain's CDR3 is CASRGVGTEAFF. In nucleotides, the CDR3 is TGTGCCAGCAGGGGGGTTGGGACTGAAGCTTTCTTT.